This TCR beta chain was profiled in a study of T cell changes during pregnancy in multiple sclerosis. With 4 bases removed from V and 2 bases from J, the gap between germline ends came to 4 bases. The CDR3 is 12 amino acids. The germline V gene encodes CDR1 MNHNS and CDR2 SASEGT. Repertoires were generated with immunoSEQ multiplex PCR, while TCRdb's copy carries only in-frame clones and drops some. Among 70,000 or so clones listed, around nine tenths were seen once. The source of this sequence is a female donor with multiple sclerosis, enrolled in a pregnancy study. The sequencing here drew on CD4+ T cells from peripheral blood mononuclear cells, taken after pregnancy. The V gene is TRBV6-1, the J gene TRBJ2-3; D is unclear. The DNA for the CDR3 is TGTGCCAGCAGTGGAGACACAGATACGCAGTATTTT. Protein product: CASSGDTDTQYF.